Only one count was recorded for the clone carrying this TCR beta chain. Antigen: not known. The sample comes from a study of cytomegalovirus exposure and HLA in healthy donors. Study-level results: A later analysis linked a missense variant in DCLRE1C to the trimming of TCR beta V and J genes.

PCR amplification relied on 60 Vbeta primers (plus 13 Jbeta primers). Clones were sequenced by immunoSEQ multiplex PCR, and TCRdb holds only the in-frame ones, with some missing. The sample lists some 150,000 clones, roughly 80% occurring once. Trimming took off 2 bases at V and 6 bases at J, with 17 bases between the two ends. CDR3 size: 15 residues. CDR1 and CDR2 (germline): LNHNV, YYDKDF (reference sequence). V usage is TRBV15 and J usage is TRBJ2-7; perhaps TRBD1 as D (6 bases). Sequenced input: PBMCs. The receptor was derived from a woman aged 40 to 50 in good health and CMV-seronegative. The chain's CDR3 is CATSRRKQGSGEQYF. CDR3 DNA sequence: TGTGCCACCAGCAGACGGAAGCAGGGGAGCGGCGAGCAGTACTTC.